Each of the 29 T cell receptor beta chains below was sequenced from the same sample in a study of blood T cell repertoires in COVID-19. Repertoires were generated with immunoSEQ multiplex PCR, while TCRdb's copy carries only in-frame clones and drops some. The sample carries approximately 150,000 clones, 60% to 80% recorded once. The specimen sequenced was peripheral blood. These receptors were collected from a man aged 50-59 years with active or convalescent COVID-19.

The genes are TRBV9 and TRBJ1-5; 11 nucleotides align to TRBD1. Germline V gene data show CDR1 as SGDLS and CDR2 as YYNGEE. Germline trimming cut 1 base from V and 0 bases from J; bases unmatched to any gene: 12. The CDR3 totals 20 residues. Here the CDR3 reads CASSVPSGQGGLYSNQPQHF. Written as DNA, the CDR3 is TGTGCCAGCAGCGTACCCTCGGGACAGGGGGGCCTGTATAGCAATCAGCCCCAGCATTTT.

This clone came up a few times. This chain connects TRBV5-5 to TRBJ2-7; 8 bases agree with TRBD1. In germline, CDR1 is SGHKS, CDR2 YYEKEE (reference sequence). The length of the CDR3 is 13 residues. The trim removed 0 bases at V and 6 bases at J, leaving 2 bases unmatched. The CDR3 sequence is CASSLGQGSEQYF. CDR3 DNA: TGTGCCAGCAGCTTGGGACAGGGGTCCGAGCAGTACTTC.

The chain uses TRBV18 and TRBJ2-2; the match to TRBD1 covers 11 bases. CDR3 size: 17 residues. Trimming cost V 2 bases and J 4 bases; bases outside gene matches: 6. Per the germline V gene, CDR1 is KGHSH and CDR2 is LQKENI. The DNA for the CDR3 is TGTGCCAGCTCACCAACTACGGACAGGGGGCGCACCGGGGAGCTGTTTTTT. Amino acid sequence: CASSPTTDRGRTGELFF.

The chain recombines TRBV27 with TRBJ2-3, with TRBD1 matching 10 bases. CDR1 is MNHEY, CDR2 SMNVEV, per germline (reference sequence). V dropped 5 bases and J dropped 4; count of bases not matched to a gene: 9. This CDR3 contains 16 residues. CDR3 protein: CASSPPRQGAADTQYF. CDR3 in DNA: TGTGCCAGCAGTCCACCTCGACAGGGGGCGGCAGATACGCAGTATTTT.

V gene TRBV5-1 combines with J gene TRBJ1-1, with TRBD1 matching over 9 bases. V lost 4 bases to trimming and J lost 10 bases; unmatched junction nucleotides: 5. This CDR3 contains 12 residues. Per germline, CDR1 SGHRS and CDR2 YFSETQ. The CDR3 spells CASSGDRVRAFF. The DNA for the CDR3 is TGCGCCAGCAGCGGGGACAGGGTTCGAGCTTTCTTT.

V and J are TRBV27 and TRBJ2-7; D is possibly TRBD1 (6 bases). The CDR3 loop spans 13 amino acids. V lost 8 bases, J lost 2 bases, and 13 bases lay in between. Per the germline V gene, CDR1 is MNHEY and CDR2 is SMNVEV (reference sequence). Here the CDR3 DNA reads TGTGCCAGCCAGGGGTGGGACACCTACGAGCAGTACTTC. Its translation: CASQGWDTYEQYF.

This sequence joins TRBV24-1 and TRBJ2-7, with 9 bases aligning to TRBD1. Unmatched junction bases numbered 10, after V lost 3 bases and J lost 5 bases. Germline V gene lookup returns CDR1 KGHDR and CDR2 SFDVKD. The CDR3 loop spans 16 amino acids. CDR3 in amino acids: CATSDPRGQGDDEQYF. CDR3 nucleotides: TGTGCCACCAGTGATCCCCGGGGACAGGGTGACGACGAGCAGTACTTC.

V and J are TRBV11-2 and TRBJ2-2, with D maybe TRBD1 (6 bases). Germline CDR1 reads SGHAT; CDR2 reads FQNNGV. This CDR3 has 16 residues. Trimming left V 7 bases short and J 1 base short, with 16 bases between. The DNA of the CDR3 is TGTGCCAGCATCCACAAGACAGGAGGGAACACCGGGGAGCTGTTTTTT. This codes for CASIHKTGGNTGELFF.

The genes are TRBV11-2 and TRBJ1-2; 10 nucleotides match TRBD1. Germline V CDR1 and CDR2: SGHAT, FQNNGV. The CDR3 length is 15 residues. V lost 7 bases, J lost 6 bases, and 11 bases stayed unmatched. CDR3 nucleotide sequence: TGTGCCAGCACCCTTGGACGACAGGGGGCACATGGCTACACCTTC. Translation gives CASTLGRQGAHGYTF.

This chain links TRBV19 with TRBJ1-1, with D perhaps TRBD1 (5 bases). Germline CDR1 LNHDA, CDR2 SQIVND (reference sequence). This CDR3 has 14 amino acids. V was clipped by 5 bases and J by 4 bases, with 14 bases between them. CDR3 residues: CASSGGEVGTEAFF. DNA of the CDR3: TGTGCCAGTAGTGGGGGGGAAGTCGGCACTGAAGCTTTCTTT.

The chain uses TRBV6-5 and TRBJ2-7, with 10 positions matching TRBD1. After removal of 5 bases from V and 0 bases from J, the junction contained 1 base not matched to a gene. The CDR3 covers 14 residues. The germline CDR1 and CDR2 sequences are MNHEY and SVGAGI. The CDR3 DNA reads TGTGCCAGCAGTCGGACAGGGGGCTCCTACGAGCAGTACTTC. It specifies CASSRTGGSYEQYF.

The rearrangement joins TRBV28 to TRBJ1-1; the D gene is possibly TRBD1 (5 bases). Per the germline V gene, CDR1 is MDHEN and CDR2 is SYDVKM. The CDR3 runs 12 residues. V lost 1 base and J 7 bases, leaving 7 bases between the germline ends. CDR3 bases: TGTGCCAGCAGTTTATACGGGGGTGAAGCTTTCTTT. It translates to CASSLYGGEAFF.

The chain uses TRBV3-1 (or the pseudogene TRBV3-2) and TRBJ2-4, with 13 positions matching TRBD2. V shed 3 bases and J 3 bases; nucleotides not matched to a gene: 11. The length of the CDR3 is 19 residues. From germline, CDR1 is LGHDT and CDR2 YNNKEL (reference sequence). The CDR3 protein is CASSQRGTSGNSVKNIQYF. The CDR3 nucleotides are TGTGCCAGCAGCCAGAGGGGGACTAGCGGGAATTCCGTCAAAAACATTCAGTACTTC.

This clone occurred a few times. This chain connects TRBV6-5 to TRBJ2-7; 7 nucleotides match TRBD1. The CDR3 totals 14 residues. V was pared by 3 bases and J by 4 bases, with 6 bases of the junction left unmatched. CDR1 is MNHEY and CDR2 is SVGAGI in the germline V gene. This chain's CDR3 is CASSYYGTAYEQYF. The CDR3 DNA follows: TGTGCCAGCAGTTATTATGGGACAGCTTACGAGCAGTACTTC.

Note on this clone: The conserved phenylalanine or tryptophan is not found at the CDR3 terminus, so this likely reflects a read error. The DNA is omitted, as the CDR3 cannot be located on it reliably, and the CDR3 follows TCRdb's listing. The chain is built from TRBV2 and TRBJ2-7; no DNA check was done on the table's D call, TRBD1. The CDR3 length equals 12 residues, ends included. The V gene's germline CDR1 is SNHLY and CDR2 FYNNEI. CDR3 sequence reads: CASSLQGGLGLI.

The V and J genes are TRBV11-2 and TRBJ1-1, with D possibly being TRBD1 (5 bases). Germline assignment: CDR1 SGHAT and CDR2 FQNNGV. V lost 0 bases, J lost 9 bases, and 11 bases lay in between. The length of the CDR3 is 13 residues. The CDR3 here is CASSLEAQVQAFF. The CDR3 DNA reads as TGTGCCAGCAGCTTAGAGGCACAGGTTCAAGCTTTCTTT.

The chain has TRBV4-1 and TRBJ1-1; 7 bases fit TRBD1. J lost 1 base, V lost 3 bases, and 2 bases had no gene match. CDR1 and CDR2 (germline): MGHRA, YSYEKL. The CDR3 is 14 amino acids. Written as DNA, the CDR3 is TGCGCCAGCAGCCACGGACAGGCGAACACTGAAGCTTTCTTT. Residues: CASSHGQANTEAFF.

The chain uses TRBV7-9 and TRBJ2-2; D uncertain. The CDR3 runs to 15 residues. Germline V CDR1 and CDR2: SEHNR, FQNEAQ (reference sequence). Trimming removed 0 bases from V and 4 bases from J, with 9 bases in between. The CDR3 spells CASSLAWSGTGELFF. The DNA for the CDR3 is TGTGCCAGCAGCTTAGCGTGGTCGGGCACCGGGGAGCTGTTTTTT.

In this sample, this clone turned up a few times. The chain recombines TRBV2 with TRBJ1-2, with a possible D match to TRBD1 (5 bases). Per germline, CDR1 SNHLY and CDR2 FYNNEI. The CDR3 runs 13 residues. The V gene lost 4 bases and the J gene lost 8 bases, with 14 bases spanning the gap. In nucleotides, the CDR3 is TGTGCCAGCAGTGTCGGTCAGGGTCGGGGCTACACCTTC. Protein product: CASSVGQGRGYTF.

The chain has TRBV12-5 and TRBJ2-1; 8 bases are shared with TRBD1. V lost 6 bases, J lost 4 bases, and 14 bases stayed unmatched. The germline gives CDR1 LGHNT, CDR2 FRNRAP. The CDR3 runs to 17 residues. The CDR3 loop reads CASGPLRGQGLYNEQFF. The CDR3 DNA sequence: TGTGCTAGTGGGCCCTTAAGAGGACAGGGCCTATACAATGAGCAGTTCTTC.

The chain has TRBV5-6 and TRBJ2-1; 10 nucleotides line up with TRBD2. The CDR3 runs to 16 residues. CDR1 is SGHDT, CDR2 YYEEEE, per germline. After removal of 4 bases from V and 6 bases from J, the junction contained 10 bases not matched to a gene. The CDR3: CASSPPAGGPLNEQFF. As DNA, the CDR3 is TGTGCCAGCAGCCCGCCAGCGGGAGGGCCGCTCAATGAGCAGTTCTTC.

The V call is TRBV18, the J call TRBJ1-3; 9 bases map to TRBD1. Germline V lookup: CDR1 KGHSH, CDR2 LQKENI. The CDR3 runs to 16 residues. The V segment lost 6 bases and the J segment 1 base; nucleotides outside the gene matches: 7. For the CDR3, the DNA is TGTGCCAGCTCGCTCCGGGACAGGGTGTCTGGAAACACCATATATTTT. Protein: CASSLRDRVSGNTIYF.

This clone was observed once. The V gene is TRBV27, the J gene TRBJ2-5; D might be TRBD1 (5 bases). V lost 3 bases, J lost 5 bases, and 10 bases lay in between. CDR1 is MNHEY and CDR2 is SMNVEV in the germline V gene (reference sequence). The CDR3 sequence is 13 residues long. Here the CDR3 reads CASSFGAKETQYF. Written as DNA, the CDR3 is TGTGCCAGCAGTTTTGGGGCGAAGGAGACCCAGTACTTC.

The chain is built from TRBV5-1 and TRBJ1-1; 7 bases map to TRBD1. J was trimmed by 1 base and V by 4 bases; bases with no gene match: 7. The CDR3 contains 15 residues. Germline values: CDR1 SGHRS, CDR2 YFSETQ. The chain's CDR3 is CASSLVGGGNTEAFF. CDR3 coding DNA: TGCGCCAGCAGCCTGGTAGGGGGCGGGAACACTGAAGCTTTCTTT.

CDR3 DNA sequence: TGTGCCAGCAGCGCAACACTAGCGGGAGCGCACGAGCAGTACTTC. Its translation is CASSATLAGAHEQYF. J is TRBJ2-7 and V is TRBV5-5; 11 bases agree with TRBD2. V lost 4 bases to trimming and J lost 5 bases; unmatched junction nucleotides: 8. The CDR3 length is 15 residues. Germline lookup yields CDR1 SGHKS and CDR2 YYEKEE (reference sequence).

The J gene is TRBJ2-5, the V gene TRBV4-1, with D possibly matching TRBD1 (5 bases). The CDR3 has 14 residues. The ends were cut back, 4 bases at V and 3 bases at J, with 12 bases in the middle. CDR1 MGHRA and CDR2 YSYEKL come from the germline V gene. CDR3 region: CASSPRTWEETQYF. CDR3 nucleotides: TGCGCCAGCAGCCCTCGGACATGGGAAGAGACCCAGTACTTC.

This CDR3 reads CASSLGTSGYYEQYF. For the CDR3, the DNA is TGCGCCAGCAGCTTGGGGACTAGCGGGTACTACGAGCAGTACTTC. This chain connects TRBV5-1 to TRBJ2-7; 11 bases match TRBD2. In germline, CDR1 is SGHRS, CDR2 YFSETQ. The CDR3 is 15 amino acids. Losses at the gene ends were 0 bases for V and 3 bases for J; bases not matched to a gene: 2. Full variable domain (outside the CDR3, taken from reference TRBV5-1 and TRBJ2-7): KAGVTQTPRYLIKTRGQQVTLSCSPISGHRSVSWYQQTPGQGLQFLFEYFSETQRNKGNFPGRFSGRQFSNSRSEMNVSTLELGDSALYLCASSLGTSGYYEQYFGPGTRLTVT.

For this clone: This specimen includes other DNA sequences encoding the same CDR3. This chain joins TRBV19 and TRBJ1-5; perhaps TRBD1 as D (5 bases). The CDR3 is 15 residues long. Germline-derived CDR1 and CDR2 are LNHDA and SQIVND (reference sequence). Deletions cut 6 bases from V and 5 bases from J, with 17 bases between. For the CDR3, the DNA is TGTGCCAGTAGCTACGGCCTAAGGGGTGATCAGCCCCAGCATTTT. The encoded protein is CASSYGLRGDQPQHF.

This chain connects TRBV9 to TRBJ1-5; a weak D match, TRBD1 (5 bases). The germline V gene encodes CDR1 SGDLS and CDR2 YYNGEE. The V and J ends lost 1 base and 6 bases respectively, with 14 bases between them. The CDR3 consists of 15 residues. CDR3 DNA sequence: TGTGCCAGCAGCGTAACGGCGGGGGTGGGTCAGCCCCAGCATTTT. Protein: CASSVTAGVGQPQHF.